A single T cell receptor (beta chain) is shown here with its context. Its cognate antigen has yet to be identified. No base qualities exist here, and no much larger clone lies one base off it. The sample originates from a study of CD8 T cells in Susac syndrome (dated 2019 in TCRdb). As for the study more broadly: Repertoire sequencing was used to test whether CD8+ T cell activation and differentiation in Susac syndrome was antigen driven. Overall study outcomes, separate from this receptor: The number of individuals in the TCR sequencing and HLA analysis was recognized as being relatively small.

Peripheral blood CD8+ and CD4+ T cells from healthy donors, Susac syndrome patients and multiple sclerosis patients were profiled by high-throughput TCR beta sequencing. The multiple sclerosis controls were treatment-naive patients who had stable or active relapsing-remitting disease and met the revised McDonald criteria. CD8+ TEMRA cells were enriched by FACS, while bulk CD8+ and CD4+ T cells were purified by magnetic negative isolation. Blood was collected in EDTA tubes and processed within 24 hours, with PBMCs isolated through density gradient centrifugation. PBMCs destined for TCR sequencing were cryopreserved in liquid nitrogen and later thawed in a 37 °C water bath. Purity of sorted or isolated CD4+, CD8+ and CD8+ TEMRA cells was at least 90%. RNA was extracted using the RNeasy kit, and roughly 0.45 to 1 ug of the RNA was reverse transcribed with random hexamers. The immunoSEQ multiplex PCR assay, which covers 54 Vbeta and 13 Jbeta segments, was used to amplify TCR beta CDR3 regions. PCR amplification bias was corrected using a synthetic template baseline for primer optimization and computational correction. In the authors' own workflow: Only productive sequences were kept, with reads annotated to V, D and J genes according to IMGT and analyzed in immunoSEQ Analyzer. Clonality was calculated as one minus the Shannon entropy normalized by log2 of the number of productive unique sequences. For each patient and control, public and private clones were evaluated among the 100 most prevalent clones. A clone was defined as Susac-specific if it was absent from the healthy and MS cohorts, from about 1,100 published viral clones and from other ImmuneACCESS disease sequences. TCRdb reworked the public reads: Q25 trimming with fastp, MiXCR clone assembly, productive beta chains retained. All rows with the same CDR3 protein become a single entry with the most common DNA and genes. In this record, the V and J calls reflect TCRdb's handling and not the investigators' own analysis. This sample comprises approximately 180,000 distinct CDR3 sequences, 80% to 95% of them detected only once. The top ten hold around 0.1% of the sample.

CDR1 and CDR2 (LGHNA, YNFKEQ) derive from the germline V gene. Clipping removes 4 bases from V and 0 bases from J, with 5 as the unmatched junction base count. Reading from cysteine to phenylalanine, the CDR3 counts 16 amino acids. Of all the DNA, just the CDR3 is kept, 48 bases in frame from base 1. The receptor chain draws on TRBV4-2 and TRBJ2-2, with 7 middle bases fitting TRBD2. The sequenced sample consisted of CD4+ T cells from PBMCs. The source is a human donor with multiple sclerosis. The CDR3 has the sequence CASSPSGTTNTGELFF. Read as DNA, the sequence is TGTGCCAGCAGCCCCTCCGGGACTACGAACACCGGGGAGCTGTTTTTT.